This T cell receptor beta chain stems from a study of T-cell memory formation after mild COVID-19. Study findings and constraints: The study found balanced CD4/CD8 in clones contracting day 15 to 85 and a CD4+ lean in later expanders. In pre-infection memory, a portion of responding clones appeared, which suggested that cross-reactive memory joined. CM and EM subsets held most contracting CD4+ clones; EMRA held CD8+ ones.

This clonotype has only a few counts. As yet, its antigen is unknown. TCRdb re-analysed the 5' RACE reads in MiXCR, keeping a single row per CDR3 protein. This table holds about 140,000 distinct CDR3 sequences, 13% to 15% found once. With V trimmed by 2 bases and J by 4 bases, 7 bases remained unmatched. The germline V gene has CDR1 SEHNR and CDR2 FQNEAQ (reference sequence). The CDR3 runs to 15 residues. The receptor comes from an adult woman who had mild COVID-19 (a few samples of this study predate the infection). Cell type and time point are not known. Sequenced material: PBMCs or a T cell subset sorted from them (not recorded which). J is TRBJ2-7 and V is TRBV7-9, with 8 bases identical to TRBD1. The CDR3 region has the DNA TGTGCCAGCAGCTTAAGGCAGGGGGCTAGGTACGAGCAGTACTTC. Amino acid sequence: CASSLRQGARYEQYF.